This T cell receptor beta chain was captured in a study of cytomegalovirus exposure and HLA in healthy donors. Study-wide results and limits: Presence/absence analyses treated sequencing depth as roughly uniform across donors.

On this clone itself: Its antigen is still unknown.

The germline V gene encodes CDR1 MNHNS and CDR2 SASEGT. Losses at the gene ends were 2 bases for V and 9 bases for J; bases not matched to a gene: 4. CDR3 length equals 14 residues. 13 Jbeta primers and 60 Vbeta primers were used for the PCR. Sequencing was performed with immunoSEQ multiplex PCR; in TCRdb, only in-frame clones are kept and a portion is missing. Of fewer than 200,000 clones listed, roughly 74% are singletons. This TCR was sampled from a woman in her 30s in good health and CMV-seropositive. The chain is built from TRBV6-1 and TRBJ2-1; 10 bases align to TRBD2. The sequencing input was PBMCs. CDR3 in amino acids: CASSESGGAGEQFF. DNA of the CDR3: TGTGCCAGCAGTGAAAGCGGGGGGGCCGGTGAGCAGTTCTTC.